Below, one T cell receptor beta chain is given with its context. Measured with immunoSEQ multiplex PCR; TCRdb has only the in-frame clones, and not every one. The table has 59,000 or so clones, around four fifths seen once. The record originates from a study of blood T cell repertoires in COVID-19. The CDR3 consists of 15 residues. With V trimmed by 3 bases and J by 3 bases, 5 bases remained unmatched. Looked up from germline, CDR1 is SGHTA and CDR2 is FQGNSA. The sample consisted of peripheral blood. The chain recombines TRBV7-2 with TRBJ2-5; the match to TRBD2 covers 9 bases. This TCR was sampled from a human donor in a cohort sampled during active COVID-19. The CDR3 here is CASSLRGGFKETQYF. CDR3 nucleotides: TGTGCCAGCAGCTTGCGGGGGGGGTTTAAAGAGACCCAGTACTTC.